These 16 T cell receptor beta chains came from one sample sequenced in a study of control samples from healthy donors and cancer patients. Generated by immunoSEQ multiplex PCR, the TCRdb table keeps only in-frame clones and is missing some. Counted here are 100,000 to 150,000 clones, about 88% occurring once; the ten biggest clones make up more than 1.5%. The sample was blood. The receptor source for this set is a man aged 18-30 years in good health.

The J gene is TRBJ1-5, the V gene TRBV19; D is possibly TRBD1 (6 bases). The CDR3 sequence is 14 residues long. V gave up 7 bases and J gave up 3 bases, with 13 bases separating them. Germline V gene sequence: CDR1 LNHDA, CDR2 SQIVND (reference sequence). The CDR3 coding sequence is TGTGCCAGTAATCCCACAGGGCCCAATCAGCCCCAGCATTTT. The encoded protein is CASNPTGPNQPQHF.

The chain employs TRBV5-4 and TRBJ2-4, with TRBD2 matching over 9 bases. This CDR3 has 15 residues. With V trimmed by 4 bases and J by 7 bases, 9 bases remained unmatched. Germline V lookup: CDR1 SGHNT, CDR2 YYREEE (reference sequence). CDR3 in amino acids: CASSPALAGGNIQYF. Here the CDR3 DNA reads TGTGCCAGCAGCCCCGCTTTGGCGGGAGGGAACATTCAGTACTTC.

The V gene is TRBV5-1, the J gene TRBJ2-1, with D perhaps matching TRBD2 (6 bases). The V gene lost 0 bases and the J gene lost 7 bases, with 20 bases spanning the gap. CDR3 length: 17 amino acids. The germline V gene has CDR1 SGHRS and CDR2 YFSETQ. In DNA, the CDR3 is TGCGCCAGCAGCTTGGCTTCCGGCCTAGCGAGTGGAAATGAGCAGTTCTTC. Its translation: CASSLASGLASGNEQFF.

The V call is TRBV10-3, the J call TRBJ2-7, with 10 bases aligning to TRBD1. Trimming at V came to 4 bases and at J to 1 base, leaving 4 bases not matched to a gene. This CDR3 is built from 15 residues. Per the germline V gene, CDR1 is ENHRY and CDR2 is SYGVKD. The CDR3: CAISGGQGLSYEQYF. CDR3 sequence (DNA): TGTGCCATCAGTGGGGGACAGGGGCTTTCCTACGAGCAGTACTTC.

The rearrangement joins TRBV19 to TRBJ1-2; D not resolved. V lost 7 bases and J lost 0, with 15 bases in between. Germline CDR1 is LNHDA and CDR2 is SQIVND (reference sequence). This CDR3 is 15 amino acids long. The CDR3 region is CASNPKTRTNYGYTF. In nucleotides, the CDR3 is TGTGCCAGTAACCCCAAGACACGAACTAACTATGGCTACACCTTC. The full variable domain, in which reference TRBV19 and TRBJ1-2 provide the parts outside the CDR3, is DGGITQSPKYLFRKEGQNVTLSCEQNLNHDAMYWYRQDPGQGLRLIYYSQIVNDFQKGDIAEGYSVSREKKESFPLTVTSAQKNPTAFYLCASNPKTRTNYGYTFGSGTRLTVV.

The rearrangement joins TRBV28 to TRBJ1-5; TRBD1 might be the D (5 bases). This CDR3 spans 14 amino acids. The V gene lost 7 bases and the J gene lost 3 bases, with 13 bases spanning the gap. Germline V lookup: CDR1 MDHEN, CDR2 SYDVKM. CDR3 loop: CASTIPGNNQPQHF. CDR3 DNA sequence: TGTGCCAGCACCATCCCAGGGAACAATCAGCCCCAGCATTTT.

The V gene is TRBV6-5, the J gene TRBJ1-1; tentatively, D is TRBD1 (5 bases). The CDR3 contains 14 residues. The V end lost 7 bases, the J end lost 7 bases, and 19 bases lay between the germline ends. Germline loops: CDR1 MNHEY, CDR2 SVGAGI. The CDR3 DNA sequence: TGTGCCAGCACCTCAAGGGAGGGGTGGATTGAAGCTTTCTTT. It codes for CASTSREGWIEAFF.

CDR3: CASSPVGGWYNEQFF. CDR3 nucleotide sequence: TGTGCCAGCAGCCCCGTCGGGGGATGGTACAATGAGCAGTTCTTC. V and J are TRBV7-2 and TRBJ2-1, with D perhaps matching TRBD2 (6 bases). The CDR3 is 15 amino acids. V lost 5 bases to trimming and J lost 4 bases, with 15 bases between them. Germline V lookup: CDR1 SGHTA, CDR2 FQGNSA. The variable domain in full, completed from reference TRBV7-2 and TRBJ2-1, reads GAGVSQSPSNKVTEKGKDVELRCDPISGHTALYWYRQSLGQGLEFLIYFQGNSAPDKSGLPSDRFSAERTGGSVSTLTIQRTQQEDSAVYLCASSPVGGWYNEQFFGPGTRLTVL.

This clone was seen more than once but under ten times. The rearrangement links TRBV11-3 to TRBJ2-4; maybe TRBD2 (7 bases). This CDR3 is 15 amino acids long. CDR1 and CDR2 from the germline V gene are SGHNT and YENEEA. V lost 4 bases and J 2 bases, leaving 12 bases between the germline ends. The CDR3 here is CASSSGRGPKNIQYF. CDR3 coding DNA: TGTGCCAGCAGCTCCGGGCGGGGGCCCAAAAACATTCAGTACTTC.

The J gene is TRBJ2-7, the V gene TRBV5-8; D perhaps matches TRBD2 (5 bases). V lost 2 bases to trimming and J lost 7 bases, with 16 bases between them. CDR3 length equals 14 residues. From germline, CDR1 is SGHTS and CDR2 YDEGEE. The CDR3 reads CASSFIRGPGEQYF. The CDR3 nucleotides read TGTGCCAGCAGCTTTATCCGGGGTCCTGGTGAGCAGTACTTC.

This chain joins TRBV29-1 and TRBJ2-2, with 8 bases identical to TRBD1. V shed 2 bases, J shed 3 bases, and the junction held 2 bases outside the gene matches. The V gene's germline CDR1 is SQVTM and CDR2 ANQGSEA. This CDR3 is 14 amino acids long. The CDR3 spells CSVERDRYTGELFF. The CDR3 DNA sequence: TGCAGCGTTGAACGGGACAGGTACACCGGGGAGCTGTTTTTT.

The chain is built from TRBV28 and TRBJ1-4; D is uncertain. CDR3 length: 14 amino acids. In germline, CDR1 is MDHEN, CDR2 SYDVKM. The ends were cut back, 3 bases at V and 4 bases at J, with 9 bases in the middle. CDR3 bases: TGTGCCAGCAGTTTGGGGTCGTATAATGAAAAACTGTTTTTT. This encodes CASSLGSYNEKLFF.

This clone was detected only once. The V and J genes are TRBV7-9 and TRBJ1-4; 9 bases are shared with TRBD1. The CDR3 runs 13 residues. Germline V gene lookup returns CDR1 SEHNR and CDR2 FQNEAQ (reference sequence). Unmatched junction bases numbered 4, after V lost 6 bases and J lost 8 bases. The CDR3: CASRTGGEEKLFF. The CDR3 nucleotides read TGTGCCAGCAGGACAGGGGGAGAGGAAAAACTGTTTTTT.

V is TRBV28 and J is TRBJ1-4; a weak D match, TRBD1 (6 bases). Per germline, CDR1 MDHEN and CDR2 SYDVKM. CDR3 length: 18 residues. Trimming left V 3 bases short and J 5 bases short, with 22 bases between. The CDR3 here is CASSLPQGNRRRNEKLFF. In DNA, the CDR3 is TGTGCCAGCAGTTTGCCACAGGGAAACCGAAGGAGGAATGAAAAACTGTTTTTT.

The chain recombines TRBV7-2 with TRBJ1-3; 8 nucleotides agree with TRBD1. The V gene's germline CDR1 is SGHTA and CDR2 FQGNSA. The CDR3 extends over 16 amino acids. V trimming: 4 bases; J trimming: 0 bases; junction bases outside the gene matches: 5. In DNA, the CDR3 is TGTGCCAGCAGCTCTGGGACAGGCCACTCTGGAAACACCATATATTTT. As protein: CASSSGTGHSGNTIYF.

This chain joins TRBV5-1 and TRBJ1-2, with TRBD1 as a possible D gene (5 bases). The germline V gene encodes CDR1 SGHRS and CDR2 YFSETQ. Trimming cost V 0 bases and J 0 bases, with 9 bases left between them. The CDR3 loop spans 15 amino acids. The CDR3 DNA reads TGCGCCAGCAGCTTGGAGGCAGGGCCTAACTATGGCTACACCTTC. Encoded protein: CASSLEAGPNYGYTF.